This T cell receptor (beta chain) originates from a study of PD-1 blockade in classical Hodgkin lymphoma. Study-level points and caveats: Some patients began nivolumab under 1 year after ASCT. These patients were excluded from later analyses. TCR diversity in CD4+, not CD8+, cells rose significantly by C4D1.

As for this clone: Antigen unknown.

Every patient was affected by relapse after autologous stem cell transplantation, while exposure to brentuximab vedotin was not uniform. Magnetic negative selection was used to purify CD4+ T cells from thawed PBMCs. The CDR3 length is 16 residues. Germline loops: CDR1 MNHNY, CDR2 SVGAGI (reference sequence). J was trimmed by 8 bases and V by 6 bases; bases with no gene match: 12. The repertoire was sequenced with immunoSEQ multiplex PCR; TCRdb's copy has only in-frame clones and lacks some. The sample includes 4,500 or so clones, around 79% of them seen just once. The clonotype was recovered from a human donor with classical Hodgkin lymphoma. Here the sequenced sample was CD4+ T cells from blood, taken at baseline. This sequence joins TRBV6-6 and TRBJ2-3, with 12 bases that match TRBD2. CDR3 bases: TGTGCCAGCAGCTCCGCGTCTAGCGGGGGGGCTAGTACGCAGTATTTT. Its translation is CASSSASSGGASTQYF.